Shown below are 27 T cell receptor beta chains from a single sample sequenced in a study of beta chain features in type 1 diabetes. All of the isolated RNA was reverse transcribed, so expressed TCRB transcripts were sequenced. Profiled with immunoSEQ multiplex PCR; TCRdb holds only in-frame clones, not every one. The sample gives around 300,000 clones, 7.5% to 9.5% of which show up once; more than 0.8% is in the top ten. Sequencing was done on a sample of central memory CD4+ T cells from blood. These receptors were collected from a woman younger than 30 in good health.

This clone was recorded many times. J is TRBJ1-2 and V is TRBV7-2; 7 bases agree with TRBD1. Trimming removed 5 bases from V and 4 bases from J; junction bases left unmatched: 4. CDR3 size: 13 residues. Germline CDR1 is SGHTA and CDR2 is FQGNSA. The CDR3 protein is CASSIGTAYGYTF. As DNA, the CDR3 is TGTGCCAGCAGCATTGGGACAGCCTATGGCTACACCTTC.

The chain is built from TRBV7-2 and TRBJ2-3; D is perhaps TRBD1 or TRBD2 (5 bases each). Trimming left V 5 bases short and J 8 bases short, with 17 bases between. This CDR3 is 14 amino acids long. Germline V gives CDR1 SGHTA, CDR2 FQGNSA. Here the CDR3 DNA reads TGTGCCAGCAGCCCATTTGAGGGGTTGGGTACGCAGTATTTT. Translated, it gives CASSPFEGLGTQYF. The full variable domain, with the rest looked up from reference TRBV7-2 and TRBJ2-3, is GAGVSQSPSNKVTEKGKDVELRCDPISGHTALYWYRQSLGQGLEFLIYFQGNSAPDKSGLPSDRFSAERTGGSVSTLTIQRTQQEDSAVYLCASSPFEGLGTQYFGPGTRLTVL.

This clone showed up many times. The chain employs TRBV7-9 and TRBJ1-2; D perhaps matches TRBD1 (6 bases). The germline V gene encodes CDR1 SEHNR and CDR2 FQNEAQ (reference sequence). V was pared by 4 bases and J by 8 bases, with 20 bases between. The CDR3 has 15 residues. CDR3 loop: CASSSGLGLQGGYTF. DNA of the CDR3: TGTGCCAGCAGCTCAGGGCTTGGGTTACAGGGAGGCTACACCTTC.

This clone was observed a handful of times. This rearrangement joins TRBV7-3 to TRBJ2-1; maybe TRBD2 (6 bases). This CDR3 contains 15 residues. V lost 1 base, J lost 4 bases, and 11 bases lay in between. Germline CDR1 is SGHTA and CDR2 is FQGTGA. The CDR3 loop reads CASSLRSGGYNEQFF. DNA of the CDR3: TGTGCCAGCAGCTTAAGGTCAGGAGGGTACAATGAGCAGTTCTTC. Full variable domain (missing parts from reference TRBV7-3 and TRBJ2-1): GAGVSQTPSNKVTEKGKYVELRCDPISGHTALYWYRQSLGQGPEFLIYFQGTGAADDSGLPNDRFFAVRPEGSVSTLKIQRTERGDSAVYLCASSLRSGGYNEQFFGPGTRLTVL.

This clone has only a few counts. This CDR3 reads CASSLVAGGFSEAFF. DNA for the CDR3: TGCGCCAGCAGCTTGGTGGCAGGGGGCTTCTCTGAAGCTTTCTTT. This sequence joins TRBV5-1 and TRBJ1-1; 8 positions match TRBD1. Germline V gene lookup returns CDR1 SGHRS and CDR2 YFSETQ. V shed 0 bases and J 6 bases; nucleotides not matched to a gene: 7. CDR3 length: 15 amino acids.

V usage is TRBV4-1 and J usage is TRBJ2-1; 9 bases map to TRBD1. CDR1 and CDR2 from the germline V gene are MGHRA and YSYEKL. The CDR3 totals 16 residues. Trimming cost V 4 bases and J 1 base; bases outside gene matches: 5. The CDR3 reads CASSPTGGPSYNEQFF. The DNA of the CDR3 is TGCGCCAGCAGCCCTACAGGGGGCCCTTCCTACAATGAGCAGTTCTTC.

This clone was detected a few times. V usage is TRBV7-8 and J usage is TRBJ2-1; TRBD1 might be the D (5 bases). V gave up 6 bases and J gave up 5 bases, with 11 bases separating them. CDR1 is SGHVS, CDR2 FQNEAQ, per germline. The CDR3 is made up of 13 amino acids. CDR3 coding DNA: TGTGCCAGCAGGGGGCGAAATAACAATGAGCAGTTCTTC. This sequence encodes CASRGRNNNEQFF.

This clone showed up just a few times. V and J are TRBV28 and TRBJ1-2; the D is unclear. Per germline, CDR1 MDHEN and CDR2 SYDVKM. This CDR3 region has 11 residues. V was shortened by 3 bases and J by 8 bases, with 7 bases between the two germline ends. CDR3 in amino acids: CASSFRRGYTF. As DNA, the CDR3 is TGTGCCAGCAGTTTCCGGAGGGGCTACACCTTC.

The genes are TRBV19 and TRBJ2-2; TRBD1 is a possible D gene (5 bases). The CDR3 contains 15 residues. With 1 base removed from V and 0 bases from J, the gap between germline ends came to 6 bases. CDR1 LNHDA and CDR2 SQIVND come from the germline V gene (reference sequence). CDR3 bases: TGTGCCAGTAGTATAGGGGGCGCGAACACCGGGGAGCTGTTTTTT. It codes for CASSIGGANTGELFF.

J is TRBJ2-3 and V is TRBV7-3; 13 nucleotides agree with TRBD2. Trimming took 8 bases from V and 7 from J; bases not matched to a gene: 6. CDR1 and CDR2 (germline): SGHTA, FQGTGA. CDR3 length: 14 residues. CDR3 loop: CASGLAGAGNTQYF. For the CDR3, the DNA is TGTGCCAGCGGACTAGCGGGAGCTGGGAATACGCAGTATTTT.

The J gene is TRBJ2-7, the V gene TRBV21-1; the D segment call TRBD2 is taken from the table without a DNA check. TRBV21-1 is a pseudogene segment. The CDR3 consists of 12 residues. CDR3 residues: CASSFWGGEQYV. The CDR3 DNA is TGTGCCAGCAGCTTCTGGGGGGGCGAGCAGTACGTC.

Details on this clone: It differs at one base from a far larger clone, so likely a read error. The chain links TRBV2 to TRBJ2-3; D remains unclear. The CDR3 totals 11 residues. From germline, CDR1 is SNHLY and CDR2 FYNNEI. The germline V and J ends were trimmed by 6 bases and 2 bases, with 3 bases remaining between them. DNA for the CDR3: TGTGCCAGCAGCTTCACAGATACGCAGTATTTT. The encoded protein is CASSFTDTQYF.

The chain joins TRBV27 to TRBJ2-3; D call uncertain. Per the germline V gene, CDR1 is MNHEY and CDR2 is SMNVEV (reference sequence). The CDR3 spans 14 residues. V lost 4 bases, J lost 0 bases, and 8 bases lay in between. As DNA, the CDR3 is TGTGCCAGCAGTTATGTCCGTAGCACAGATACGCAGTATTTT. As protein: CASSYVRSTDTQYF.

CDR3 amino acids: CASSYFSYSNQPQHF. The CDR3 DNA reads as TGTGCCAGCAGTTATTTTAGTTATAGCAATCAGCCCCAGCATTTT. V usage is TRBV6-6 and J usage is TRBJ1-5; D gene ambiguous. The CDR3 sequence is 15 residues long. V was clipped by 3 bases and J by 0 bases, with 9 bases between them. The germline CDR1 and CDR2 sequences are MNHNY and SVGAGI (reference sequence).

This clone was detected only a few times. J is TRBJ2-3 and V is TRBV18; 9 nucleotides match TRBD1. The CDR3 extends over 17 amino acids. V was clipped by 4 bases and J by 3 bases; unmatched bases: 11. Germline assignment: CDR1 KGHSH and CDR2 LQKENI. Here the CDR3 DNA reads TGTGCCAGCTCACGGCCCCCGACAGGGGGGCGGACAGATACGCAGTATTTT. It is translated as CASSRPPTGGRTDTQYF.

This clone has more than one count but fewer than ten. The rearrangement uses TRBV19 and TRBJ2-1; D is perhaps TRBD1 or TRBD2 (6 bases each). V was trimmed by 7 bases and J by 1 base, leaving 17 bases between them. CDR3 length: 16 residues. CDR1 and CDR2 (germline): LNHDA, SQIVND (reference sequence). In DNA, the CDR3 is TGTGCCAGTAAACCGGGGGCTGCGGGATCCTACAATGAGCAGTTCTTC. Encoded protein: CASKPGAAGSYNEQFF.

This clone came up many times. The gene calls are TRBV7-9 and TRBJ2-5; TRBD2 might be the D (6 bases). This CDR3 is 17 amino acids long. V lost 5 bases and J lost 2, with 21 bases in between. Germline lookup yields CDR1 SEHNR and CDR2 FQNEAQ (reference sequence). CDR3 bases: TGTGCCAGCAGCCTCCGTGGGGGGACTCATTCACAAGAGACCCAGTACTTC. It specifies CASSLRGGTHSQETQYF.

The chain employs TRBV9 and TRBJ2-2; 10 bases map to TRBD2. V gave up 4 bases and J gave up 4 bases; unmatched junction bases: 10. The CDR3 is made up of 17 amino acids. Germline assignment: CDR1 SGDLS and CDR2 YYNGEE. The CDR3 region is CASSQESLAGVTGELFF. The DNA for the CDR3 is TGTGCCAGCAGCCAAGAGAGTCTAGCGGGAGTCACCGGGGAGCTGTTTTTT.

On this clone itself: One end of the junction fails to match germline, which may point to a read error. The chain links TRBV10-3 to TRBJ2-1; possibly TRBD2 for D (5 bases). The CDR3 contains 12 residues. Germline V CDR1 and CDR2: ENHRY, SYGVKD. CDR3 in DNA: TGTGCCAGCAGTAAACTAGGTAATGAGCAGTTCTTC. It translates to CASSKLGNEQFF.

The chain joins TRBV27 to TRBJ1-5, with D perhaps TRBD1 (5 bases). The ends were cut back, 0 bases at V and 15 bases at J, with 15 bases in the middle. Germline CDR1 and CDR2: MNHEY and SMNVEV (reference sequence). CDR3 length: 13 residues. The CDR3 DNA reads TGTGCCAGCAGTTTATCGAGGGACCGGTTGAGGCATTTT. Translation: CASSLSRDRLRHF.

This clone appeared many times. The chain links TRBV9 to TRBJ2-2; no clear D gene. The CDR3 length is 13 residues. With 7 bases removed from V and 0 bases from J, the gap between germline ends came to 7 bases. Germline V CDR1 and CDR2: SGDLS, YYNGEE. CDR3 DNA sequence: TGTGCCAGCGGCACAGCGAACACCGGGGAGCTGTTTTTT. Encoded protein: CASGTANTGELFF.

This clone has ten or more counts. J is TRBJ1-2 and V is TRBV7-2; possibly TRBD1 for D (6 bases). The germline CDR1 and CDR2 sequences are SGHTA and FQGNSA. Deletions cut 10 bases from V and 2 bases from J, with 17 bases between. This CDR3 is 14 amino acids long. CDR3 protein: CAKRTAIPNYGYTF. Here the CDR3 DNA reads TGTGCCAAAAGGACAGCAATCCCCAACTATGGCTACACCTTC. The whole variable domain, filled in from reference TRBV7-2 and TRBJ1-2, reads GAGVSQSPSNKVTEKGKDVELRCDPISGHTALYWYRQSLGQGLEFLIYFQGNSAPDKSGLPSDRFSAERTGGSVSTLTIQRTQQEDSAVYLCAKRTAIPNYGYTFGSGTRLTVV.

The chain employs TRBV7-2 and TRBJ2-3; D perhaps matches TRBD2 (5 bases). CDR3 length: 16 amino acids. The V gene's germline CDR1 is SGHTA and CDR2 FQGNSA. V lost 5 bases and J lost 4, with 19 bases in between. Here the CDR3 reads CASSDQTGMGADTQYF. In DNA form, the CDR3 reads TGTGCCAGCAGCGACCAGACGGGGATGGGTGCAGATACGCAGTATTTT.

This clone was counted at least ten times. Different DNA sequences within this sample yield the same CDR3. The chain couples TRBV30 to TRBJ2-1; possibly TRBD2 for D (6 bases). The CDR3 runs 13 residues. Germline values: CDR1 GTSNPN, CDR2 SVGIG (reference sequence). V was trimmed by 0 bases and J by 7 bases, leaving 10 bases between them. CDR3 loop: CAWSVGLANEQFF. The CDR3 region has the DNA TGTGCCTGGAGTGTCGGGCTAGCGAATGAGCAGTTCTTC. The variable domain in full, with the rest retrieved from reference TRBV30 and TRBJ2-1, is SQTIHQWPATLVQPVGSPLSLECTVEGTSNPNLYWYRQAAGRGLQLLFYSVGIGQISSEVPQNLSASRPQDRQFILSSKKLLLSDSGFYLCAWSVGLANEQFFGPGTRLTVL.

This clone was counted at least ten times. This rearrangement joins TRBV11-2 to TRBJ2-3, with D perhaps being TRBD1 or TRBD2 (5 bases each). V was pared by 3 bases and J by 5 bases, with 18 bases between. Germline CDR1 is SGHAT and CDR2 is FQNNGV. The CDR3 has 16 amino acids. This CDR3 reads CASSFLQGVPGDTQYF. CDR3 DNA: TGTGCCAGCAGCTTTTTGCAGGGAGTTCCAGGAGATACGCAGTATTTT.

This clone was counted between two and nine times. The V gene is TRBV5-4, the J gene TRBJ1-4; 11 positions match TRBD1. From germline, CDR1 is SGHNT and CDR2 YYREEE (reference sequence). Germline trimming cut 3 bases from V and 8 bases from J; bases unmatched to any gene: 6. The CDR3 consists of 15 residues. In DNA, the CDR3 is TGTGCCAGCAGCTCCTCCCGGGACAGGGGGGAAAAACTGTTTTTT. Encoded protein: CASSSSRDRGEKLFF.

The chain has TRBV7-2 and TRBJ2-7; D gene ambiguous. CDR3 size: 13 residues. V dropped 2 bases and J dropped 6 bases, with 11 bases sitting between them. CDR1 SGHTA and CDR2 FQGNSA come from the germline V gene. CDR3 region: CASSLPTFAEQYF. CDR3 coding DNA: TGTGCCAGCAGCTTACCCACCTTCGCCGAGCAGTACTTC. The entire variable domain, with the rest obtained from reference TRBV7-2 and TRBJ2-7, is as follows: GAGVSQSPSNKVTEKGKDVELRCDPISGHTALYWYRQSLGQGLEFLIYFQGNSAPDKSGLPSDRFSAERTGGSVSTLTIQRTQQEDSAVYLCASSLPTFAEQYFGPGTRLTVT.